What follows describes a single T cell receptor beta chain. The sample is drawn from a study of shared clonotypes between healthy human individuals. Some clones are missing from TCRdb's copy, which holds only in-frame ones; the method was immunoSEQ multiplex PCR. The sample carries some 320,000 clones, roughly 84% recorded once. Germline V gene lookup returns CDR1 SNHLY and CDR2 FYNNEI. The CDR3 runs 13 residues. V was cut by 0 bases and J by 3 bases, with 6 bases left in between. Donors comprised only Caucasian adults living in Nashville, Tennessee. The sequencing input was memory CD8+ T cells sorted from blood. Subset indicated: CD45RO+ cells pooled with CCR7-negative TemRA cells. The receptor was isolated from a man in his late teens or twenties in good health. The chain links TRBV2 to TRBJ2-7; no firm D call. The CDR3 sequence: CASSEALGYEQYF. The DNA of the CDR3 is TGTGCCAGCAGTGAAGCGCTCGGCTACGAGCAGTACTTC.